This T cell receptor (beta chain) was recorded in a study of response to subunit inactivated influenza vaccine. With regard to this clonotype: As yet, its antigen is unknown.

TCRdb used MiXCR to reprocess the RT-PCR reads, holding one entry per CDR3 protein. The repertoire includes about 610,000 distinct CDR3 sequences, 13% to 15% of them detected once, and over 8.5% sits in the top ten. Whole-study findings and limits: Each seasonal flu vaccination may recruit only limited new T cells, authors suggested.

This TCR came from a man aged 50 to 60 who received an inactivated influenza vaccine. This specimen was PBMCs from blood, taken 11 to 12 days after vaccination.

The chain's CDR3 is CASSLTHLNQPQHF. The CDR3 DNA is TGTGCCAGCAGTTTAACCCACCTCAATCAGCCCCAGCATTTT. V and J are TRBV27 and TRBJ1-5; D unclear. Germline CDR1 is MNHEY and CDR2 is SMNVEV (reference sequence). CDR3 size: 14 residues. Trimming cost V 2 bases and J 3 bases, with 8 bases left between them.